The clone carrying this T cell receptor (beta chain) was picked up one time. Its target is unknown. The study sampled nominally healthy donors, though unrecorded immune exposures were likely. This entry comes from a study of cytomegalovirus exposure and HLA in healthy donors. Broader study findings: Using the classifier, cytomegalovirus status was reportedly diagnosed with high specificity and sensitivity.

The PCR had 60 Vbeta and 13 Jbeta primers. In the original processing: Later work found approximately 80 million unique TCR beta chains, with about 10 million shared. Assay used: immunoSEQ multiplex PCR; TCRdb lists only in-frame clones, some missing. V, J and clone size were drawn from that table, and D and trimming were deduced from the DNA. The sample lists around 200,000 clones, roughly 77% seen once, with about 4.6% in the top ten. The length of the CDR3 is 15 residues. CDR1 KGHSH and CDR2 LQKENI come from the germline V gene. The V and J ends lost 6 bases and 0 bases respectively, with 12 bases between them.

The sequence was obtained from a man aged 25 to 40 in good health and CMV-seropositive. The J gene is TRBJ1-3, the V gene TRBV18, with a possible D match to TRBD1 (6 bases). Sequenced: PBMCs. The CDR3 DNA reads TGTGCCAGCTCTCTACAGGGAGTCTCTGGAAACACCATATATTTT. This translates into CASSLQGVSGNTIYF.